This T cell receptor (beta chain) is from a study of blood T cell repertoires in COVID-19. In the study overall: From T cells, B-cell-depleted T cells, or PBMCs came the material, which was cDNA or gDNA.

Trimming removed 4 bases from V and 2 bases from J, with 7 bases in between. The germline gives CDR1 LNHDA, CDR2 SQIVND (reference sequence). CDR3 length: 13 residues. Only in-frame clones appear in the TCRdb table, and some are missing; sequencing was by immunoSEQ multiplex PCR. The sample has 180,000 or so clones; 82% are singletons. This clone has only a few counts. This study enrolled people aged 18 to 89 from about two dozen US geographic areas. The chain recombines TRBV19 with TRBJ2-3, with D unresolved. Input material: PBMCs or T cells enriched from blood (not recorded which). The clonotype comes from a man in his fifties who had recovered from COVID-19. The CDR3 loop is CASSKAYTDTQYF. The CDR3 bases are TGTGCCAGTAGTAAAGCTTACACAGATACGCAGTATTTT.